This entry lists 3 T cell receptor beta chains sequenced from one sample in a study of T cell repertoires in ileal Crohn's disease. Clones were sequenced by immunoSEQ multiplex PCR, and TCRdb holds only the in-frame ones, with some missing. Among around 4,100 clones, less than 80% were seen once, and the ten largest hold more than 15%. Material for sequencing was ileal tissue. All receptors derive from an adult with Crohn's disease.

The chain recombines TRBV5-6 with TRBJ2-7; TRBD1 matches 10 bases. The CDR3 consists of 14 residues. Trimming cost V 3 bases and J 5 bases; bases outside gene matches: 5. The germline CDR1 and CDR2 sequences are SGHDT and YYEEEE. As DNA, the CDR3 is TGTGCCAGCAGCTGGGGGACAGGGGAACACGAGCAGTACTTC. It encodes CASSWGTGEHEQYF.

This chain connects TRBV18 to TRBJ2-7, with D tentatively TRBD2 (5 bases). This CDR3 contains 17 residues. V lost 0 bases and J lost 4, with 19 bases in between. Germline CDR1 and CDR2: KGHSH and LQKENI. CDR3 in amino acids: CASSPPGRAGSGYEQYF. CDR3 bases: TGTGCCAGCTCACCACCCGGGCGGGCCGGATCTGGGTACGAGCAGTACTTC.

CDR3 protein: CASSFDRGIEQYF. As DNA, the CDR3 is TGTGCCAGCAGCTTTGACAGGGGGATCGAGCAGTACTTC. The rearrangement links TRBV5-8 to TRBJ2-7; 9 nucleotides agree with TRBD1. The J segment lost 6 bases and the V segment lost 2 bases, leaving 3 bases of the junction unmatched. The CDR3 runs to 13 residues. The germline gives CDR1 SGHTS, CDR2 YDEGEE.